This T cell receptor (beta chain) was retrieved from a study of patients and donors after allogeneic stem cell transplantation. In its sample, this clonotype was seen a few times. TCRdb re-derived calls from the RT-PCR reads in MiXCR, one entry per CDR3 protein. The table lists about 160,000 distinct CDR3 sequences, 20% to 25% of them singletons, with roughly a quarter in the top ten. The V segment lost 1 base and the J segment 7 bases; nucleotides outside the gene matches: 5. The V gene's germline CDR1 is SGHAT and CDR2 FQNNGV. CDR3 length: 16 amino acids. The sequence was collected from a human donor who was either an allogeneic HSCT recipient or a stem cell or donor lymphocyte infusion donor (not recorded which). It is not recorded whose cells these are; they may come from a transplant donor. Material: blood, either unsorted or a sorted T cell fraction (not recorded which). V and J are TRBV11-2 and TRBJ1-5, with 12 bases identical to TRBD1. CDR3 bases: TGTGCCAGCAGCTTAGGAGGGACAGGGGGCGTGCAGCCCCAGCATTTT. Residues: CASSLGGTGGVQPQHF.